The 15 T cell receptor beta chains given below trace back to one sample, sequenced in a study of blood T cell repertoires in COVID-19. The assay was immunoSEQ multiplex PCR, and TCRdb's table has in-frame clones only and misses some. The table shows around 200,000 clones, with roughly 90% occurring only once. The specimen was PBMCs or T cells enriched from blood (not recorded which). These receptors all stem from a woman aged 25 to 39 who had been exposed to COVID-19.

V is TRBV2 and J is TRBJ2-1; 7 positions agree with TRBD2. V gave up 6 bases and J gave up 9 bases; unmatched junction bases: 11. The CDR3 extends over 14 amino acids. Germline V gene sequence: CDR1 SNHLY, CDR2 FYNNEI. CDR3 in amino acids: CASRGGTGDGEQFF. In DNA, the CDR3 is TGTGCCAGCAGGGGGGGGACTGGGGACGGTGAGCAGTTCTTC. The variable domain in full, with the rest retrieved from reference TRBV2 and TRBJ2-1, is EPEVTQTPSHQVTQMGQEVILRCVPISNHLYFYWYRQILGQKVEFLVSFYNNEISEKSEIFDDQFSVERPDGSNFTLKIRSTKLEDSAMYFCASRGGTGDGEQFFGPGTRLTVL.

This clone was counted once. The CDR3 bases are TGTGCCAGCTCACGTACAGGGGGCGCGGGGATGAACACTGAAGCTTTCTTT. This encodes CASSRTGGAGMNTEAFF. This chain links TRBV18 with TRBJ1-1; TRBD1 aligns across 9 bases. This CDR3 region has 17 residues. The germline gives CDR1 KGHSH, CDR2 LQKENI. Losses at the gene ends were 4 bases for V and 0 bases for J; bases not matched to a gene: 9. Full variable domain (rest looked up from reference TRBV18 and TRBJ1-1): NAGVMQNPRHLVRRRGQEARLRCSPMKGHSHVYWYRQLPEEGLKFMVYLQKENIIDESGMPKERFSAEFPKEGPSILRIQQVVRGDSAAYFCASSRTGGAGMNTEAFFGQGTRLTVV.

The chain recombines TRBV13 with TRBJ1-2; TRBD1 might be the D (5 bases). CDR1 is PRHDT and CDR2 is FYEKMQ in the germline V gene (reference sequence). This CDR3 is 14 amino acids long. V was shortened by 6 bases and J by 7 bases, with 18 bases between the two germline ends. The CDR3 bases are TGTGCCAGCAGGATATTCGGGGGGGTAATTGGCTACACCTTC. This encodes CASRIFGGVIGYTF.

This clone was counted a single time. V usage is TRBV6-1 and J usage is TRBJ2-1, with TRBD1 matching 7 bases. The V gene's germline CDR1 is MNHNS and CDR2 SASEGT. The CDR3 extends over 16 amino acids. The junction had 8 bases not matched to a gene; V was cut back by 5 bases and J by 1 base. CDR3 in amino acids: CASSKGQALSYNEQFF. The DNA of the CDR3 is TGTGCCAGCAGTAAAGGACAGGCCCTGTCCTACAATGAGCAGTTCTTC.

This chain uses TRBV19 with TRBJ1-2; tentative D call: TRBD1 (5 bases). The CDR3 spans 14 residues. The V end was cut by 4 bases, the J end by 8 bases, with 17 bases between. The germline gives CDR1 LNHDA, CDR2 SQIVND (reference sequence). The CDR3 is CASSTGDQGRGYTF. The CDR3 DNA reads TGTGCCAGTAGTACGGGGGACCAGGGTCGAGGCTACACCTTC.

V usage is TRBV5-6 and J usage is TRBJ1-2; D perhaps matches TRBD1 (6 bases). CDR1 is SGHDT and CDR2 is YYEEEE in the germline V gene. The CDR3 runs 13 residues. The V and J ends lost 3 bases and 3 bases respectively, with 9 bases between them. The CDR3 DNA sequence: TGTGCCAGCAGCTGGGGACAAGACTATGGCTACACCTTC. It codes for CASSWGQDYGYTF.

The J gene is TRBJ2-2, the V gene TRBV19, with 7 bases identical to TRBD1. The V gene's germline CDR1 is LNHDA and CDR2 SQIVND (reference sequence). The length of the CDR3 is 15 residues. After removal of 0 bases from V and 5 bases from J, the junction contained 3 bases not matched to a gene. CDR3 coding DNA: TGTGCCAGTAGTATAGAGCTACAGGGGACCGGGGAGCTGTTTTTT. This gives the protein CASSIELQGTGELFF.

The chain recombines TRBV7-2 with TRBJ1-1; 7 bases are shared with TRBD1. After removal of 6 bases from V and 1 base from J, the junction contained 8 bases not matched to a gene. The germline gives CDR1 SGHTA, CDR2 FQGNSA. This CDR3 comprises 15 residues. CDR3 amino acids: CASRLQGSGNTEAFF. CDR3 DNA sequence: TGTGCCAGCAGGTTACAGGGGTCGGGGAACACTGAAGCTTTCTTT.

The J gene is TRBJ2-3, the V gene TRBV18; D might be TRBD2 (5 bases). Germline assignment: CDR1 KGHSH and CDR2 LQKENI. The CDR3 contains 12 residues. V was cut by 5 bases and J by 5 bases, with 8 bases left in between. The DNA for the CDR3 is TGTGCCAGCTCAGCGGGCCAAGATACGCAGTATTTT. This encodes CASSAGQDTQYF.

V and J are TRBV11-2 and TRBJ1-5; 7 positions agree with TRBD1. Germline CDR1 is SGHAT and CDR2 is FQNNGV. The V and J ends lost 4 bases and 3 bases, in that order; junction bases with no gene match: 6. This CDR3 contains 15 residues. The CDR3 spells CASSSNRGDNQPQHF. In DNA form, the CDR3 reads TGTGCCAGCAGCTCGAACAGGGGAGACAATCAGCCCCAGCATTTT.

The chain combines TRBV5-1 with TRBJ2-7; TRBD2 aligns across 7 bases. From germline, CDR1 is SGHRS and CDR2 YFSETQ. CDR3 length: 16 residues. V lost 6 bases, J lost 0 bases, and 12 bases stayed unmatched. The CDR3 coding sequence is TGCGCCAGCACCCTGGGGGGGTCCCAAAGCTCCTACGAGCAGTACTTC. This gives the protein CASTLGGSQSSYEQYF.

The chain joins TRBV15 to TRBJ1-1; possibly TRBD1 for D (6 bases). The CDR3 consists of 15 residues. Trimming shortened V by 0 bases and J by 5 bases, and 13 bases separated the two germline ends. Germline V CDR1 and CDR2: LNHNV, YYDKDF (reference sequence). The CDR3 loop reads CATSRDRGGATEAFF. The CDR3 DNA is TGTGCCACCAGCAGAGATCGAGGGGGGGCGACTGAAGCTTTCTTT.

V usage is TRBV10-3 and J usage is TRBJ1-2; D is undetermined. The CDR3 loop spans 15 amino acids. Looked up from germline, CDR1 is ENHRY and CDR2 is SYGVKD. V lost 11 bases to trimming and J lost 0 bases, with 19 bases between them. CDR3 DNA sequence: TGTGCCTCCATCGGGGAGAAGGGTCCTAACTATGGCTACACCTTC. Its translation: CASIGEKGPNYGYTF.

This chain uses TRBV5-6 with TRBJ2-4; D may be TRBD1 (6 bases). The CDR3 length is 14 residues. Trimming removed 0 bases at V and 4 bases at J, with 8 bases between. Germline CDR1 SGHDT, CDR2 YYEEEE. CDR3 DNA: TGTGCCAGCAGCTTGGGCAGGGGAAAAAACATTCAGTACTTC. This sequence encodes CASSLGRGKNIQYF.

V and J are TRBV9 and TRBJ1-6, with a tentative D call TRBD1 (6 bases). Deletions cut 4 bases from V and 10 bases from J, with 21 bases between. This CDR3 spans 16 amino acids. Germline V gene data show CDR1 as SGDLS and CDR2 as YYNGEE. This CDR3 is CASSTRALQGSSPLHF. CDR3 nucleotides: TGTGCCAGCAGCACGCGAGCCCTACAGGGTAGCTCACCCCTCCACTTT.